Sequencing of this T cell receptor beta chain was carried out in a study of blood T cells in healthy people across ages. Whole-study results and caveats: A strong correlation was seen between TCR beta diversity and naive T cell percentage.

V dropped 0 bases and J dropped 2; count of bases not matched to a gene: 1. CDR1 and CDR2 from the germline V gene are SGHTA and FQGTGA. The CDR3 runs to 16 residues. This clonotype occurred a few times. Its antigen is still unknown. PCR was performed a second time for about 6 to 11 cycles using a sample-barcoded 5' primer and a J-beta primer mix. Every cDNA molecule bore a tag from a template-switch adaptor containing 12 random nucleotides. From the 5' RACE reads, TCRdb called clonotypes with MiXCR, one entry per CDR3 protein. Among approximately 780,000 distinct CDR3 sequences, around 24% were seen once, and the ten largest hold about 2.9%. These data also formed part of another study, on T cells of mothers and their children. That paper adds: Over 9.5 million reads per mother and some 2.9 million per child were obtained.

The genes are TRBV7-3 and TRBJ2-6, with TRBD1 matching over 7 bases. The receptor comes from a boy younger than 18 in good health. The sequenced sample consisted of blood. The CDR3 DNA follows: TGTGCCAGCAGCTTAACAGGGGGCCCTGGGGCCAACGTCCTGACTTTC. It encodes CASSLTGGPGANVLTF.